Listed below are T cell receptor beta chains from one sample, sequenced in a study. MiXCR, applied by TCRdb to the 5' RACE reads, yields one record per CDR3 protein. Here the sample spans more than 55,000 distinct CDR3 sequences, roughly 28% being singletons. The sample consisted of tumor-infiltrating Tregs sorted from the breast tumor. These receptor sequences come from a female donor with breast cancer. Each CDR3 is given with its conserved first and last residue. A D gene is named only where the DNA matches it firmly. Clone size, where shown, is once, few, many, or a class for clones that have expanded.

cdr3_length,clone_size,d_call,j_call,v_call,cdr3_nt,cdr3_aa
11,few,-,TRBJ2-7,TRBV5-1,TGCGCCGGCAGCTCCTTCAACGAGCAGTACTTC,CAGSSFNEQYF
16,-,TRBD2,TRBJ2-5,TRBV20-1,TGCAGTGCCGAAGCCGCGCTAGCGGGGGCTCCAGAGACCCAGTACTTC,CSAEAALAGAPETQYF
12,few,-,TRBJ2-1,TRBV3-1,TGTGCCAGCAGCCAATTCGACAATGAGCAGTTCTTC,CASSQFDNEQFF
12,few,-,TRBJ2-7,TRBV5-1,TGCGCCAGCAGCGGGATGGGCTACGAGCAGTACTTC,CASSGMGYEQYF
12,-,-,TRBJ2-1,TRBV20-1,TGCAGTGCTAGAGCGGACAGAAATGAGCAGTTCTTC,CSARADRNEQFF
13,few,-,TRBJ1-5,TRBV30,TGTGCCTGGAGTGGTGCGGGCGATCAGCCCCAGCATTTT,CAWSGAGDQPQHF
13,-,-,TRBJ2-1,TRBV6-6,TGTGCCAGCTCCTGGCGGCTCTACAATGAGCAGTTCTTC,CASSWRLYNEQFF
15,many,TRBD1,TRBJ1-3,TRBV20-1,TGCAGTGCTAGACTAGGGACAGGGGCTGGAAACACCATATATTTT,CSARLGTGAGNTIYF
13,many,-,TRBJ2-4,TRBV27,TGTGCCAGCAGTTTAACAGTCAAAAACATTCAGTACTTC,CASSLTVKNIQYF
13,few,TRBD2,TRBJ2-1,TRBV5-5,TGTGCTGGCGGGGGGGGCCCGGACAATGAGCAGTTCTTC,CAGGGGPDNEQFF
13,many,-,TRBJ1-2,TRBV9,TGTGCCAGCAGCGCCGCCGGGACCTATGGCTACACCTTC,CASSAAGTYGYTF